The TCR beta chain described here comes from a study of T-cell memory formation after mild COVID-19. CDR3 size: 15 residues. The germline V gene has CDR1 ENHRY and CDR2 SYGVKD. The V gene lost 5 bases and the J gene lost 6 bases, with 19 bases spanning the gap. Via MiXCR, TCRdb re-called the 5' RACE reads, giving one row per CDR3 protein. The sample includes 300,000 to 400,000 distinct CDR3 sequences, about a sixth seen only once; the top ten take around 24%. Only a few counts were recorded for this clonotype. Its target is unknown. The study's findings and limits: The main location of contracting CD4+ clones was CM and EM, and that of contracting CD8+ clones was EMRA. A subset of responding clones appeared in pre-infection memory, suggesting cross-reactive memory joined. CD4/CD8 balance held among clones contracting day 15 to 85, and later expanders leaned CD4+.

This sequence was found in a man between 18 and 35 years old who had mild COVID-19 (a few samples of this study predate the infection). Cell type and time point are not known. The genes are TRBV10-3 and TRBJ1-2; D remains unclear. The specimen was PBMCs or a T cell subset sorted from them (not recorded which). The CDR3 sequence is CAISLLGDSKNGYTF. The CDR3 region has the DNA TGTGCCATCAGTCTACTCGGGGATAGTAAGAATGGCTACACCTTC.